Included here is one T cell receptor beta chain sequence, with context. Its target is not known. These data are taken from a study of cytomegalovirus exposure and HLA in healthy donors. Overall study results and limits: A link between a missense DCLRE1C variant and TCR beta V- and J-gene trimming emerged from a later analysis.

Germline CDR1 SNHLY, CDR2 FYNNEI. CDR3 length equals 15 residues. Trimming at V came to 4 bases and at J to 6 bases, leaving 4 bases not matched to a gene. The primer mix had 60 Vbeta and 13 Jbeta primers. The table came from immunoSEQ multiplex PCR; TCRdb's copy has only in-frame clones and leaves some out. The sample shows 250,000 to 350,000 clones, more than 55% of them seen only once. The specimen sequenced was PBMCs. J is TRBJ2-3 and V is TRBV2, with 13 positions matching TRBD2. The clonotype originates from a female donor in good health and CMV-seronegative. CDR3 nucleotide sequence: TGTGCCAGCAGTGGGACTAGCGGGAGTCCGGATACGCAGTATTTT. Protein: CASSGTSGSPDTQYF.